Below, 22 T cell receptor beta chains from the same sample are listed, as sequenced in a study of blood T cell repertoires in COVID-19. Clones were sequenced by immunoSEQ multiplex PCR, and TCRdb holds only the in-frame ones, with some missing. This table has more than 45,000 clones, roughly 80% appearing once. Sequencing was done on a sample of peripheral blood. Every receptor here comes from an elderly man with COVID-19, enrolled during active disease.

The V gene is TRBV24-1, the J gene TRBJ1-5; weak D call: TRBD1 (6 bases). From germline, CDR1 is KGHDR and CDR2 SFDVKD. The CDR3 totals 15 residues. The V and J ends lost 4 bases and 2 bases respectively, with 11 bases between them. CDR3 sequence reads: CATSERGSGNQPQHF. CDR3 coding DNA: TGTGCCACCAGTGAAAGGGGGTCAGGCAATCAGCCCCAGCATTTT.

A note on this clone: One junction end does not reproduce the germline sequence, and a read error may be involved. The chain uses TRBV7-2 and TRBJ1-4, with D tentatively TRBD1 (5 bases). The germline V gene encodes CDR1 SGHTA and CDR2 FQGNSA. There are 13 residues in the CDR3. The CDR3 nucleotides read TGTGCCAGCACCTTAGGATGGCGGGGGAAACTGTTTTTT. Its translation is CASTLGWRGKLFF.

In DNA, the CDR3 is TGCGCCAGCAGCGTCCGGACAGGGGGCATGAACACTGAAGCTTTCTTT. Its translation: CASSVRTGGMNTEAFF. The chain combines TRBV4-1 with TRBJ1-1, with 11 positions matching TRBD1. The CDR3 sequence is 16 residues long. With V trimmed by 5 bases and J by 0 bases, 5 bases remained unmatched. CDR1 is MGHRA and CDR2 is YSYEKL in the germline V gene.

This chain links TRBV5-4 with TRBJ1-2; the D is unclear. Between the trimmed V and J ends, which lost 0 bases and 6 bases, there was a span of 15 bases. Germline CDR1 SGHNT, CDR2 YYREEE (reference sequence). The CDR3 length is 15 residues. CDR3 in DNA: TGTGCCAGCAGCTTGGACGGGCGGGCAGGCCATGGCTACACCTTC. Translation gives CASSLDGRAGHGYTF.

This clone occurred a few times. CDR3 nucleotide sequence: TGTGCCAGCAGCCTGGGGGGGATATGGGGCCACTACGAGCAGTACGTC. Its protein is CASSLGGIWGHYEQYV. The J gene is TRBJ2-7, the V gene TRBV9, with 7 positions matching TRBD2. The germline V gene encodes CDR1 SGDLS and CDR2 YYNGEE. The ends lost 4 bases at V and 3 bases at J; junction bases unmatched: 13. This CDR3 is 16 amino acids long.

The chain employs TRBV5-1 and TRBJ1-1; no clear D gene. CDR1 and CDR2 (germline): SGHRS, YFSETQ. The CDR3 contains 14 residues. Trimming pared 4 bases from V and 1 base from J, leaving 11 bases between. The CDR3 reads CASSQTTGNTEAFF. The CDR3 DNA follows: TGCGCCAGCAGCCAGACTACGGGGAACACTGAAGCTTTCTTT.

The V call is TRBV3-1 (or the pseudogene TRBV3-2), the J call TRBJ1-6; tentatively, D is TRBD1 (6 bases). The CDR3 contains 16 residues. V lost 0 bases, J lost 9 bases, and 15 bases lay in between. Germline CDR1 and CDR2: LGHDT and YNNKEL (reference sequence). Here the CDR3 DNA reads TGTGCCAGCAGCCAAGATCGGGGCCTAGGGGGTTCACCCCTCCACTTT. It translates to CASSQDRGLGGSPLHF.

J is TRBJ2-7 and V is TRBV30; the D is unclear. With 3 bases removed from V and 4 bases from J, the gap between germline ends came to 10 bases. CDR1 and CDR2 from the germline V gene are GTSNPN and SVGIG (reference sequence). The CDR3 is made up of 12 amino acids. CDR3 sequence reads: CAWSRHVYEQYF. In DNA, the CDR3 is TGTGCCTGGAGCAGACACGTGTACGAGCAGTACTTC.

The V and J genes are TRBV5-1 and TRBJ1-1; 8 nucleotides line up with TRBD1. The V gene end was trimmed by 5 bases and the J gene end by 7 bases; junction bases not matched to a gene: 10. CDR3 length equals 14 residues. Germline values: CDR1 SGHRS, CDR2 YFSETQ. Here the CDR3 DNA reads TGCGCCAGCAGAAATCGACAGGGGAGGGATGAAGCTTTCTTT. It translates to CASRNRQGRDEAFF.

The chain couples TRBV7-2 to TRBJ1-2; D not certain. Per germline, CDR1 SGHTA and CDR2 FQGNSA. Trimming cost V 1 base and J 4 bases, with 13 bases left between them. The CDR3 is 15 residues long. The CDR3 spells CASSLGAVPIYGYTF. CDR3 bases: TGTGCCAGCAGCTTAGGAGCCGTCCCGATCTATGGCTACACCTTC.

V and J are TRBV5-1 and TRBJ2-6; D gene uncertain. V gave up 6 bases and J gave up 2 bases, with 9 bases separating them. There are 14 residues in the CDR3. Germline V gene sequence: CDR1 SGHRS, CDR2 YFSETQ. The chain's CDR3 is CASTQNPGANVLTF. CDR3 coding DNA: TGCGCCAGCACTCAGAATCCTGGGGCCAACGTCCTGACTTTC.

This clone occurred a few times. Relative to the germline gene, one junction end is altered; a read error may explain this. CDR3 DNA sequence: TGCGCCAGCAGCTTGGAGCGAACCGGCGAGCTGTTTTTT. This translates into CASSLERTGELFF. The chain is built from TRBV5-1 and TRBJ2-2; no clear D gene. Germline lookup yields CDR1 SGHRS and CDR2 YFSETQ. The CDR3 has 13 residues.

The V gene is TRBV4-3, the J gene TRBJ1-1, with no clear D. CDR3 length: 16 amino acids. Trimming took 0 bases from V and 1 from J, leaving 12 bases between them. In germline, CDR1 is LGHNA, CDR2 YSLEER. CDR3 nucleotides: TGCGCCAGCAGCCAAGAGGGATGGGAGACGAACACTGAAGCTTTCTTT. Amino acids: CASSQEGWETNTEAFF.

The gene calls are TRBV27 and TRBJ2-7; 9 bases fit TRBD1. CDR1 and CDR2 (germline): MNHEY, SMNVEV (reference sequence). The CDR3 runs 14 residues. V shed 6 bases, J shed 2 bases, and the junction held 5 bases outside the gene matches. CDR3 sequence: CASSRDRAAYEQYF. CDR3 coding DNA: TGTGCCAGCAGCCGGGACAGGGCAGCCTACGAGCAGTACTTC.

This chain uses TRBV29-1 with TRBJ2-2; the match to TRBD2 covers 11 bases. There are 16 residues in the CDR3. V was pared by 0 bases and J by 5 bases, with 5 bases of the junction left unmatched. Looked up from germline, CDR1 is SQVTM and CDR2 is ANQGSEA. The CDR3 DNA reads as TGCAGCGTTGAAGATCCGGCTAGCGGGGGGACCGGGGAGCTGTTTTTT. This encodes CSVEDPASGGTGELFF.

This clone showed up just once. The chain's CDR3 is CASSALQGNGYTF. For the CDR3, the DNA is TGTGCCAGCAGCGCCCTACAGGGGAATGGCTACACCTTC. The genes are TRBV5-4 and TRBJ1-2; 7 bases line up with TRBD1. CDR1 SGHNT and CDR2 YYREEE come from the germline V gene (reference sequence). Losses at the gene ends were 4 bases for V and 6 bases for J; bases not matched to a gene: 6. This CDR3 has 13 amino acids.

In this sample, this clone turned up once. This chain connects TRBV6-2 or TRBV6-3 to TRBJ2-5; TRBD2 agrees at 12 bases. Germline V gives CDR1 MNHEY, CDR2 SVGEGT. CDR3 size: 16 residues. V was clipped by 4 bases and J by 4 bases; unmatched bases: 7. This CDR3 reads CASSFLAGGRGETQYF. CDR3 coding DNA: TGTGCCAGCAGTTTTCTAGCGGGGGGGCGAGGAGAGACCCAGTACTTC.

This chain links TRBV6-2 or TRBV6-3 with TRBJ2-2; possibly TRBD2 for D (5 bases). With 2 bases removed from V and 1 base from J, the gap between germline ends came to 11 bases. Germline V gives CDR1 MNHEY, CDR2 SVGEGT. This CDR3 region has 16 residues. CDR3 DNA sequence: TGTGCCAGCAGTTACGATCTAGCCGGGAACACCGGGGAGCTGTTTTTT. Protein sequence: CASSYDLAGNTGELFF.

This sequence joins TRBV27 and TRBJ1-2, with 10 bases aligning to TRBD1. The CDR3 consists of 13 residues. Germline lookup yields CDR1 MNHEY and CDR2 SMNVEV (reference sequence). J was trimmed by 6 bases and V by 5 bases; bases with no gene match: 3. CDR3 DNA: TGTGCCAGCAGTCCCGACAGGGGGCATGGCTACACCTTC. Protein sequence: CASSPDRGHGYTF.

The gene calls are TRBV7-9 and TRBJ2-4; D gene uncertain. The germline gives CDR1 SEHNR, CDR2 FQNEAQ (reference sequence). Trimming cost V 2 bases and J 3 bases, with 14 bases left between them. The CDR3 length is 16 residues. The CDR3 sequence: CASSLIVGTDKNIQYF. CDR3 coding DNA: TGTGCCAGCAGCTTAATTGTCGGCACAGACAAAAACATTCAGTACTTC.

The chain recombines TRBV29-1 with TRBJ1-2; 11 bases match TRBD1. The length of the CDR3 is 16 residues. J lost 0 bases, V lost 1 base, and 4 bases had no gene match. Germline V gene sequence: CDR1 SQVTM, CDR2 ANQGSEA. The CDR3 sequence: CSVEALGQGANYGYTF. The CDR3 region has the DNA TGCAGCGTTGAAGCTCTGGGACAGGGGGCTAACTATGGCTACACCTTC.

This chain uses TRBV10-2 with TRBJ2-7; 7 nucleotides align to TRBD2. V trimming: 4 bases; J trimming: 1 base; junction bases outside the gene matches: 7. The CDR3 extends over 15 amino acids. From germline, CDR1 is WSHSY and CDR2 SAAADI. CDR3 loop: CASSGVAGLSYEQYV. The CDR3 DNA sequence: TGCGCCAGCAGTGGAGTAGCGGGCCTTTCCTACGAGCAGTACGTC.